This T cell receptor beta chain appears in the sequencing data of a study of PD-1 blockade in classical Hodgkin lymphoma. Background on the study: Treatment was intravenous nivolumab, 3 mg/kg every 2 weeks, until progression. Study-level results: A significant rise in TCR diversity by C4D1 was seen for CD4+ but not CD8+ cells. What caused the repertoire differences, perhaps disease activity or prior therapy, remains undefined. Newly diagnosed patients and complete responders had comparable diversity at baseline.

As to this clone: Its matching antigen is unknown.

As to time point: cycle 4 day 1 (C4D1), after five to seven weeks of nivolumab. In every patient, relapse followed autologous stem cell transplantation, while exposure to brentuximab vedotin differed. Germline assignment: CDR1 SGHNT and CDR2 YYREEE (reference sequence). The CDR3 loop spans 18 amino acids. The junction had 6 bases not matched to a gene; V was cut back by 3 bases and J by 2 bases. The method was immunoSEQ multiplex PCR; TCRdb's version includes in-frame clones alone and lacks a portion of them. The sample shows roughly 60,000 clones, over 85% of them seen only once. The chain links TRBV5-4 to TRBJ2-2, with TRBD2 matching 14 bases. This receptor was obtained from a human donor with classical Hodgkin lymphoma. Here the sequenced sample was peripheral blood mononuclear cells (PBMCs), taken before the fourth cycle of nivolumab. CDR3 DNA sequence: TGTGCCAGCAGCTCGGCCGGGACTAGCGGGGGAAACACCGGGGAGCTGTTTTTT. This codes for CASSSAGTSGGNTGELFF. Using reference TRBV5-4 and TRBJ2-2 for the parts outside the CDR3, the full variable domain is ETGVTQSPTHLIKTRGQQVTLRCSSQSGHNTVSWYQQALGQGPQFIFQYYREEENGRGNFPPRFSGLQFPNYSSELNVNALELDDSALYLCASSSAGTSGGNTGELFFGEGSRLTVL.